The 14 T cell receptor beta chains given below trace back to one sample, sequenced in a study of T cell responses to AZD1222 COVID-19 vaccine. Repertoires were generated with immunoSEQ multiplex PCR, while TCRdb's copy carries only in-frame clones and drops some. The sample contains about 150,000 clones, approximately 90% of which appear only once. The sample in question was peripheral blood, obtained on day 0 of AZD1222 vaccination. All receptors derive from an adult in good health.

The chain couples TRBV6-1 to TRBJ1-1, with 7 nucleotides matching TRBD1. Germline values: CDR1 MNHNS, CDR2 SASEGT. This CDR3 region has 15 residues. V lost 2 bases to trimming and J lost 2 bases; unmatched junction nucleotides: 5. The CDR3 here is CASSEKGDRNTEAFF. CDR3 nucleotide sequence: TGTGCCAGCAGTGAAAAGGGGGACAGAAACACTGAAGCTTTCTTT.

This chain links TRBV5-5 with TRBJ1-2; D unclear. This CDR3 is built from 14 residues. V was pared by 4 bases and J by 0 bases, with 10 bases between. Germline CDR1 reads SGHKS; CDR2 reads YYEKEE (reference sequence). The CDR3 DNA follows: TGTGCCAGCAGCCAAGGCGTTACTAACTATGGCTACACCTTC. Encoded protein: CASSQGVTNYGYTF. Full variable domain (rest looked up from reference TRBV5-5 and TRBJ1-2): DAGVTQSPTHLIKTRGQQVTLRCSPISGHKSVSWYQQVLGQGPQFIFQYYEKEERGRGNFPDRFSARQFPNYSSELNVNALLLGDSALYLCASSQGVTNYGYTFGSGTRLTVV.

This chain uses TRBV19 with TRBJ2-1, with 8 nucleotides matching TRBD1. The germline CDR1 and CDR2 sequences are LNHDA and SQIVND (reference sequence). J was trimmed by 9 bases and V by 10 bases; bases with no gene match: 8. This CDR3 has 12 residues. The CDR3 nucleotides are TGTGCCACCGGACAGGGAACACCTGAGCAGTTCTTC. Encoded protein: CATGQGTPEQFF.

The chain uses TRBV18 and TRBJ1-1; 7 bases are a match to TRBD1. J was trimmed by 5 bases and V by 3 bases; bases with no gene match: 6. Germline V gene sequence: CDR1 KGHSH, CDR2 LQKENI. This CDR3 has 14 amino acids. CDR3 coding DNA: TGTGCCAGCTCACCGGGACAGCCTCCAACTGAAGCTTTCTTT. It yields the protein CASSPGQPPTEAFF. Based on the CDR3 plus reference TRBV18 and TRBJ1-1, the full variable domain is NAGVMQNPRHLVRRRGQEARLRCSPMKGHSHVYWYRQLPEEGLKFMVYLQKENIIDESGMPKERFSAEFPKEGPSILRIQQVVRGDSAAYFCASSPGQPPTEAFFGQGTRLTVV.

The chain links TRBV5-8 to TRBJ2-7, with 11 bases aligning to TRBD2. This CDR3 comprises 16 residues. The junction had 7 bases not matched to a gene; V was cut back by 4 bases and J by 1 base. Germline V gene data show CDR1 as SGHTS and CDR2 as YDEGEE. CDR3 protein: CASSVSGTSGSYEQYF. For the CDR3, the DNA is TGTGCCAGCAGCGTTTCCGGGACTAGCGGATCCTACGAGCAGTACTTC.

V usage is TRBV19 and J usage is TRBJ2-7; unclear D gene. Per germline, CDR1 LNHDA and CDR2 SQIVND (reference sequence). V gave up 1 base and J gave up 4 bases, with 14 bases separating them. This CDR3 has 15 residues. CDR3 DNA: TGTGCCAGTAGTATAGGAGTTTCCGGCTTTTACGAGCAGTACTTC. This gives the protein CASSIGVSGFYEQYF.

The chain uses TRBV6-5 and TRBJ1-1; D is undetermined. The CDR3 runs to 13 residues. Germline V gene data show CDR1 as MNHEY and CDR2 as SVGAGI. The germline V and J ends were trimmed by 8 bases and 4 bases, with 14 bases remaining between them. This CDR3 reads CASALREGTEAFF. For the CDR3, the DNA is TGTGCCAGCGCCCTCCGGGAGGGCACTGAAGCTTTCTTT.

The chain is built from TRBV19 and TRBJ1-4; TRBD1 is a possible D gene (5 bases). The CDR3 covers 16 residues. V lost 7 bases, J lost 0 bases, and 15 bases lay in between. In germline, CDR1 is LNHDA, CDR2 SQIVND (reference sequence). DNA of the CDR3: TGTGCCAGTATTAGGACATCTGATGCAACTAATGAAAAACTGTTTTTT. The encoded protein is CASIRTSDATNEKLFF.

This clone is a singleton in its sample. The J gene is TRBJ1-5, the V gene TRBV4-2, with TRBD1 matching over 10 bases. V trimming: 1 base; J trimming: 6 bases; junction bases outside the gene matches: 3. Germline loops: CDR1 LGHNA, CDR2 YNFKEQ. This CDR3 comprises 15 residues. CDR3 in amino acids: CASSQGDRGAQPQHF. CDR3 coding DNA: TGTGCCAGCAGCCAAGGGGACAGGGGCGCTCAGCCCCAGCATTTT.

This rearrangement joins TRBV27 to TRBJ1-1, with a weak D call TRBD1 (6 bases). The V end lost 6 bases, the J end lost 1 base, and 9 bases lay between the germline ends. The CDR3 runs 13 residues. The germline gives CDR1 MNHEY, CDR2 SMNVEV (reference sequence). The CDR3 loop reads CASSYRANTEAFF. CDR3 in DNA: TGTGCCAGCAGCTACAGGGCGAACACTGAAGCTTTCTTT.

V gene TRBV4-3 combines with J gene TRBJ2-5; D possibly matches TRBD1 or TRBD2 (5 bases each). Germline CDR1 is LGHNA and CDR2 is YSLEER. The CDR3 spans 13 residues. The V and J ends lost 5 bases and 5 bases respectively, with 12 bases between them. The DNA of the CDR3 is TGCGCCAGCAGCGGGGGACCAGGGGAGACCCAGTACTTC. It specifies CASSGGPGETQYF.

As regards this clone: An end of the junction differs from the germline gene, which may be a read error. The chain joins TRBV18 to TRBJ1-1; a weak D match, TRBD1 (6 bases). CDR1 KGHSH and CDR2 LQKENI come from the germline V gene. This CDR3 comprises 16 residues. The CDR3 nucleotides read TGTGCCAGCTCACCACAAAAACAGGGCCTGAACGCTGAAGCTTTCTTT. Its protein is CASSPQKQGLNAEAFF.

The chain uses TRBV7-2 and TRBJ1-1; D unresolved. The CDR3 covers 15 residues. V lost 0 bases to trimming and J lost 1 base, with 9 bases between them. Germline-derived CDR1 and CDR2 are SGHTA and FQGNSA. The CDR3, as DNA: TGTGCCAGCAGCTTAGCGGCGAGGGAGAACACTGAAGCTTTCTTT. This sequence encodes CASSLAARENTEAFF.

This chain uses TRBV10-1 with TRBJ1-1; 7 positions agree with TRBD1. V lost 0 bases and J lost 4; bases outside the gene matches: 5. CDR1 is WNHNN, CDR2 SYGVQD, per germline (reference sequence). The CDR3 totals 15 residues. DNA for the CDR3: TGCGCCAGCAGTGAGTCGTCGACAGGGAGCACTGAAGCTTTCTTT. As protein: CASSESSTGSTEAFF.